This entry lists 10 T cell receptor beta chains sequenced from one sample in a study of OX40 agonist ivuxolimab in advanced cancers. The assay was immunoSEQ multiplex PCR, and TCRdb's table has in-frame clones only and misses some. The sample contains tens of thousands of clones, nearly 90% of which appear only once. The specimen was CD4+ or CD8+ T cells sorted from blood, collected in a trial of the OX40 agonist ivuxolimab. All receptors derive from an adult with an advanced solid tumor such as melanoma, head and neck, liver or kidney cancer.

The chain links TRBV9 to TRBJ1-1, with unresolved D. The length of the CDR3 is 15 residues. V lost 3 bases and J 1 base, leaving 13 bases between the germline ends. Germline V gene lookup returns CDR1 SGDLS and CDR2 YYNGEE. The chain's CDR3 is CASSEQKIANTEAFF. CDR3 sequence (DNA): TGTGCCAGCAGCGAACAAAAAATCGCGAACACTGAAGCTTTCTTT.

This chain links TRBV15 with TRBJ1-3; weak D call: TRBD1 (5 bases). The germline CDR1 and CDR2 sequences are LNHNV and YYDKDF (reference sequence). Trimming pared 8 bases from V and 0 bases from J, leaving 14 bases between. The CDR3 contains 15 residues. The CDR3 DNA sequence: TGTGCCACCGGGGCAGCACCAAACTCTGGAAACACCATATATTTT. Translation gives CATGAAPNSGNTIYF.

This chain uses TRBV18 with TRBJ2-7; D not resolved. CDR1 and CDR2 (germline): KGHSH, LQKENI. CDR3 length: 11 residues. The ends were cut back, 3 bases at V and 5 bases at J, with 5 bases in the middle. The CDR3 DNA is TGTGCCAGCTCACCCTCTGACGAGCAGTACTTC. Encoded protein: CASSPSDEQYF.

This clone occurred once. The chain links TRBV9 to TRBJ2-2; no clear D gene. The ends were cut back, 3 bases at V and 4 bases at J, with 7 bases in the middle. The length of the CDR3 is 13 residues. In germline, CDR1 is SGDLS, CDR2 YYNGEE. The CDR3 DNA is TGTGCCAGCAGCGGCCTACCCACCGGGGAGCTGTTTTTT. Amino acids: CASSGLPTGELFF. Variable domain in full (rest from reference TRBV9 and TRBJ2-2): DSGVTQTPKHLITATGQRVTLRCSPRSGDLSVYWYQQSLDQGLQFLIQYYNGEERAKGNILERFSAQQFPDLHSELNLSSLELGDSALYFCASSGLPTGELFFGEGSRLTVL.

The V gene is TRBV11-2, the J gene TRBJ2-5; the D gene is possibly TRBD1 (6 bases). Germline CDR1 is SGHAT and CDR2 is FQNNGV. Trimming shortened V by 4 bases and J by 1 base, and 10 bases separated the two germline ends. The CDR3 spans 14 residues. The CDR3 coding sequence is TGTGCCAGCAGCTCCGGGACATTCCAAGAGACCCAGTACTTC. As protein: CASSSGTFQETQYF.

For the CDR3, the DNA is TGTGCCAGCAGCTTCCGGACAGGAAGCTCTGGGGCCAACGTCCTGACTTTC. This translates into CASSFRTGSSGANVLTF. The genes are TRBV13 and TRBJ2-6, with TRBD1 identical over 7 bases. The trim removed 3 bases at V and 0 bases at J, leaving 5 bases unmatched. The length of the CDR3 is 17 residues. Germline assignment: CDR1 PRHDT and CDR2 FYEKMQ (reference sequence).

The chain carries TRBV5-8 and TRBJ1-3, with a possible D match to TRBD1 (6 bases). CDR3 length equals 17 residues. V was trimmed by 3 bases and J by 0 bases, leaving 16 bases between them. CDR1 and CDR2 (germline): SGHTS, YDEGEE. The CDR3, as DNA: TGTGCCAGCAGCTCGGACAGACCACTACTCTCTGGAAACACCATATATTTT. Protein product: CASSSDRPLLSGNTIYF.

This clone was picked up one time. J is TRBJ2-6 and V is TRBV4-1; D perhaps matches TRBD1 (6 bases). With 4 bases removed from V and 2 bases from J, the gap between germline ends came to 9 bases. CDR1 and CDR2 from the germline V gene are MGHRA and YSYEKL. This CDR3 is built from 15 residues. The CDR3 loop is CASSLQGAGANVLTF. CDR3 bases: TGCGCCAGCAGCCTACAGGGAGCTGGGGCCAACGTCCTGACTTTC.

This rearrangement joins TRBV9 to TRBJ2-2; D ambiguous. V lost 0 bases, J lost 1 base, and 4 bases lay in between. The length of the CDR3 is 14 residues. Germline CDR1 and CDR2: SGDLS and YYNGEE. This CDR3 reads CASSVEGNTGELFF. The CDR3 nucleotides are TGTGCCAGCAGCGTAGAGGGGAACACCGGGGAGCTGTTTTTT.

The J gene is TRBJ1-4, the V gene TRBV7-2, with D possibly TRBD1 on 6 matching bases. This CDR3 comprises 19 residues. V was pared by 0 bases and J by 0 bases, with 17 bases between. Germline-derived CDR1 and CDR2 are SGHTA and FQGNSA. CDR3 nucleotide sequence: TGTGCCAGCAGCTTAGCCCGCGGGGGCTTACTTGCAACTAATGAAAAACTGTTTTTT. Protein product: CASSLARGGLLATNEKLFF.